This is a list of T cell receptor beta chains from one sample in a study. Each CDR3 protein is one row after TCRdb ran MiXCR on the 5' RACE reads. The table lists over 40,000 distinct CDR3 sequences, approximately 30% of them singletons, with more than 3.5% in the top ten. Material: tumor-infiltrating memory CD4+ T cells sorted from the breast tumor. All receptors derive from a female donor with breast cancer. The CDR3 runs from the conserved cysteine through the conserved F or W. Fields, in order: V gene, clone size, D gene, J gene, CDR3 protein, CDR3 DNA. The D gene is left open where the match is weak. Some rows mark clone size as missing; the rest say once, few, many or name a class of expanded clone.

V: TRBV7-9
size: few
D: NA
J: TRBJ1-1
CDR3: CASSSRGGRNTEAFF
DNA: TGTGCCAGCAGTTCTAGGGGGGGCCGGAACACTGAAGCTTTCTTT

V: TRBV5-1
size: NA
D: TRBD2
J: TRBJ2-1
CDR3: CASSSTSGGANEQFF
DNA: TGCGCCAGCAGCTCGACTAGCGGGGGGGCCAATGAGCAGTTCTTC

V: TRBV4-2
size: medium-sized
D: NA
J: TRBJ2-7
CDR3: CASSQEGVSEQYF
DNA: TGTGCCAGCAGCCAAGAAGGGGTGAGCGAGCAGTACTTC

V: TRBV11-2
size: many
D: NA
J: TRBJ1-5
CDR3: CASSPRRHDSDQPQHF
DNA: TGTGCCAGCAGCCCACGAAGACATGACAGTGATCAGCCCCAGCATTTT

V: TRBV18
size: few
D: NA
J: TRBJ2-5
CDR3: CASSRTAQETQYF
DNA: TGTGCCAGCTCACGGACAGCGCAAGAGACCCAGTACTTC

V: TRBV9
size: NA
D: NA
J: TRBJ1-1
CDR3: CASSPMVAGTSNTEAFF
DNA: TGTGCCAGCAGCCCCATGGTCGCCGGGACATCAAACACTGAAGCTTTCTTT

V: TRBV20-1
size: NA
D: TRBD2
J: TRBJ2-2
CDR3: CSAILAGGHTGELFF
DNA: TGCAGTGCTATACTAGCGGGGGGCCACACCGGGGAGCTGTTTTTT

V: TRBV5-1
size: NA
D: NA
J: TRBJ1-1
CDR3: CASSLGQTATEAFF
DNA: TGCGCCAGCAGCTTGGGTCAAACCGCCACTGAAGCTTTCTTT

V: TRBV20-1
size: few
D: NA
J: TRBJ2-7
CDR3: CSARDLYRGGDEQYF
DNA: TGCAGTGCTAGAGATCTGTACAGGGGAGGTGACGAGCAGTACTTC

V: TRBV11-2
size: NA
D: NA
J: TRBJ2-1
CDR3: CASSRDTNNEQFF
DNA: TGTGCCAGCAGCCGGGACACCAACAATGAGCAGTTCTTC

V: TRBV7-2
size: few
D: NA
J: TRBJ2-2
CDR3: CASSLGQGSNTGELFF
DNA: TGTGCCAGCAGCTTAGGTCAGGGGTCCAACACCGGGGAGCTGTTTTTT

V: TRBV28
size: few
D: NA
J: TRBJ2-1
CDR3: CASSLLVDGYNEQFF
DNA: TGTGCCAGCAGCCTACTAGTGGACGGCTACAATGAGCAGTTCTTC

V: TRBV6-5
size: NA
D: TRBD1
J: TRBJ2-7
CDR3: CASSYDRGYEQYF
DNA: TGTGCCAGCAGTTACGACAGGGGCTACGAGCAGTACTTC

V: TRBV4-1
size: NA
D: TRBD2
J: TRBJ2-2
CDR3: CASSQVRLAHTGELFF
DNA: TGCGCCAGCAGCCAAGTCCGACTAGCGCACACCGGGGAGCTGTTTTTT

V: TRBV5-1
size: once
D: TRBD2
J: TRBJ2-3
CDR3: CASSLALAGGNTDTQYF
DNA: TGCGCCAGCAGCTTGGCCCTAGCGGGGGGGAACACAGATACGCAGTATTTT

V: TRBV5-6
size: few
D: NA
J: TRBJ1-1
CDR3: CASSLGGGAFF
DNA: TGTGCCAGCAGCTTAGGGGGAGGAGCTTTCTTT

V: TRBV15
size: many
D: NA
J: TRBJ2-4
CDR3: CATSRDQRNIQYF
DNA: TGTGCCACCAGCAGAGACCAGAGAAACATTCAGTACTTC

V: TRBV12-3/TRBV12-4
size: few
D: NA
J: TRBJ2-7
CDR3: CASSSRTGAGFHYF
DNA: TGTGCCAGCAGTTCGCGGACAGGAGCGGGATTTCACTACTTC

V: TRBV7-9
size: NA
D: NA
J: TRBJ2-7
CDR3: CASSLTVNYEQYF
DNA: TGTGCCAGCAGCCTGACAGTCAACTACGAGCAGTACTTC